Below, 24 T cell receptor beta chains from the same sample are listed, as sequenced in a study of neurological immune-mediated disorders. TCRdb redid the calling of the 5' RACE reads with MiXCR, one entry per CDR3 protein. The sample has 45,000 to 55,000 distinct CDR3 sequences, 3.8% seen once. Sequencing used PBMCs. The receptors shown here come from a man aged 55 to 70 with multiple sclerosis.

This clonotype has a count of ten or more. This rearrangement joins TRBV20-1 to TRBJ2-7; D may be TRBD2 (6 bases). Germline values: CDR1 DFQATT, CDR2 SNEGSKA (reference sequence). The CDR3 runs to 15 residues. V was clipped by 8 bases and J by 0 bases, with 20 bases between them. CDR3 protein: CSTIGLGLSSYEQYF. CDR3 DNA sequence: TGCAGTACCATCGGGCTGGGACTGTCCTCCTACGAGCAGTACTTC.

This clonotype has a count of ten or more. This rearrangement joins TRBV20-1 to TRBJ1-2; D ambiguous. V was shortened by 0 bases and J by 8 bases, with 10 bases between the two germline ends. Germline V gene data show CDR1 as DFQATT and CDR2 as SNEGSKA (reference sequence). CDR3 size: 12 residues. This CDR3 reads CSARDIVDGYTF. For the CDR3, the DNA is TGCAGTGCTAGAGATATTGTCGACGGCTACACCTTC.

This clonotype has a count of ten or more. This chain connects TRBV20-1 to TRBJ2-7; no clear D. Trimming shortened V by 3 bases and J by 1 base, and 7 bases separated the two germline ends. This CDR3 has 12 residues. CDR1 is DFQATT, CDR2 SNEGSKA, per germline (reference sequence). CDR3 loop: CSASRQSYEQYF. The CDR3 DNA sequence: TGCAGTGCTAGCCGCCAATCCTACGAGCAGTACTTC.

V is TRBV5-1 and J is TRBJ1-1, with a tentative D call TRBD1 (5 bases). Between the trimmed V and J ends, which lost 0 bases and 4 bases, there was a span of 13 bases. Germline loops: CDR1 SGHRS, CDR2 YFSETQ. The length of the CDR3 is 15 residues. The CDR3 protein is CASSLGPGVGTEAFF. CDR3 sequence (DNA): TGCGCCAGCAGCTTGGGGCCGGGGGTAGGCACTGAAGCTTTCTTT. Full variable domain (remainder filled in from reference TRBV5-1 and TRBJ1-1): KAGVTQTPRYLIKTRGQQVTLSCSPISGHRSVSWYQQTPGQGLQFLFEYFSETQRNKGNFPGRFSGRQFSNSRSEMNVSTLELGDSALYLCASSLGPGVGTEAFFGQGTRLTVV.

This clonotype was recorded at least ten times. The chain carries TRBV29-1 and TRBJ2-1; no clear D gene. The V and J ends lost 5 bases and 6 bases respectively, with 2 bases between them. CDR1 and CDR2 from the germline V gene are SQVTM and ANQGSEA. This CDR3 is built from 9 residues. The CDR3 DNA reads TGCAGCGTTAGCAATGAGCAGTTCTTC. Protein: CSVSNEQFF.

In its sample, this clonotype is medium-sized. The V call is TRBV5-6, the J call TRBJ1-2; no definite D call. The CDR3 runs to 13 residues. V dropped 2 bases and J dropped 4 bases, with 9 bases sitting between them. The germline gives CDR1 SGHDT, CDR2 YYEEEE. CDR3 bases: TGTGCCAGCAGCTTCTCAGAAGTCTATGGCTACACCTTC. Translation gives CASSFSEVYGYTF. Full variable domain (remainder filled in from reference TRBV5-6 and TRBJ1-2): DAGVTQSPTHLIKTRGQQVTLRCSPKSGHDTVSWYQQALGQGPQFIFQYYEEEERQRGNFPDRFSGHQFPNYSSELNVNALLLGDSALYLCASSFSEVYGYTFGSGTRLTVV.

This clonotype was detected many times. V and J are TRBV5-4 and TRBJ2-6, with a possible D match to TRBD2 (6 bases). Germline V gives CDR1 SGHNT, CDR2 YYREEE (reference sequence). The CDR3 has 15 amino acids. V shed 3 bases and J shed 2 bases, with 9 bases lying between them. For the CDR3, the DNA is TGTGCCAGCAGCTCGGGCGGGGCTGGGGCCAACGTCCTGACTTTC. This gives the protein CASSSGGAGANVLTF.

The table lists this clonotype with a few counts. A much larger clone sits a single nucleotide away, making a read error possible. CDR3 DNA sequence: TGCAGTGCTAGTGTGCCAGATAAGCAGTATTTT. Translating it yields CSASVPDKQYF. The chain recombines TRBV20-1 with TRBJ2-3; D is undetermined. The germline V gene has CDR1 DFQATT and CDR2 SNEGSKA (reference sequence). This CDR3 spans 11 amino acids.

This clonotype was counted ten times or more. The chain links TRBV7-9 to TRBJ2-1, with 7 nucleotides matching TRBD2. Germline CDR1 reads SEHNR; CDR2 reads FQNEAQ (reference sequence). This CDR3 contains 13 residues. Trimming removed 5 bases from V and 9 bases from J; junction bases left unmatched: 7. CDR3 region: CASSSGTSTEQFF. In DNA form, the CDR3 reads TGTGCCAGCAGCAGCGGGACTTCGACTGAGCAGTTCTTC. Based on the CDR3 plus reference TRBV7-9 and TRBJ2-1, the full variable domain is DTGVSQNPRHKITKRGQNVTFRCDPISEHNRLYWYRQTLGQGPEFLTYFQNEAQLEKSRLLSDRFSAERPKGSFSTLEIQRTEQGDSAMYLCASSSGTSTEQFFGPGTRLTVL.

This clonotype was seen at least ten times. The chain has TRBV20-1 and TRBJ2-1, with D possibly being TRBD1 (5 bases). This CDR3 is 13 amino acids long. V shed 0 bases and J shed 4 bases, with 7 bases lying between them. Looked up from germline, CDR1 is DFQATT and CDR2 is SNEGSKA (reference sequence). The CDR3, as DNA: TGCAGTGCTAGAGAAGACAGTTACAATGAGCAGTTCTTC. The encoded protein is CSAREDSYNEQFF.

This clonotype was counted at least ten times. DNA for the CDR3: TGTGCCAGCAGCTTGGCCTTCTTTCGGCAGGGGGGATGGCCCCAGCATTTT. It translates to CASSLAFFRQGGWPQHF. The chain links TRBV5-5 to TRBJ1-5, with 7 bases fitting TRBD1. V shed 0 bases, J shed 9 bases, and the junction held 15 bases outside the gene matches. The CDR3 covers 17 residues. Germline V lookup: CDR1 SGHKS, CDR2 YYEKEE (reference sequence).

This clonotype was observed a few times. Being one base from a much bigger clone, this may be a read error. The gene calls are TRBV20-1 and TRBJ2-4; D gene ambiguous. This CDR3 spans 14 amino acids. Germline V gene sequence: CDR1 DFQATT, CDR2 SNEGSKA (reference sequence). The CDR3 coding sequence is TGCAGTGCAGGACCTTTTCTGGCCAAAAAAATTCAGTACTTC. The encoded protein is CSAGPFLAKKIQYF.

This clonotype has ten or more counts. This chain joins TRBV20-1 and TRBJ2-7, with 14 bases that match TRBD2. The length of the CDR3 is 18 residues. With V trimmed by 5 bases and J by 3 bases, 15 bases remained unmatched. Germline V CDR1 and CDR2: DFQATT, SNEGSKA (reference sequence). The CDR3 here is CSAWGTGTSGSEIYEQYF. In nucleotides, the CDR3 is TGCAGTGCTTGGGGGACCGGGACTAGCGGGAGTGAAATCTACGAGCAGTACTTC.

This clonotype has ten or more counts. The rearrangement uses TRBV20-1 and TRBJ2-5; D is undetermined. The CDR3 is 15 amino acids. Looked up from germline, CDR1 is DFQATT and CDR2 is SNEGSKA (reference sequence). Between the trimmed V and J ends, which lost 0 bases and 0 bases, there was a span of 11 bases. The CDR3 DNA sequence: TGCAGTGCTAGAGATGGGCACGACCACCAAGAGACCCAGTACTTC. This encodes CSARDGHDHQETQYF.

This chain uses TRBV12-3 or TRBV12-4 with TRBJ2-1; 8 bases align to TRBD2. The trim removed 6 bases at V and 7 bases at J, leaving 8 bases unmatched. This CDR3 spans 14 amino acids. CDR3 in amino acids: CASSGRGGRNEQFF. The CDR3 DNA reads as TGTGCCAGCAGCGGACGGGGGGGCAGAAATGAGCAGTTCTTC.

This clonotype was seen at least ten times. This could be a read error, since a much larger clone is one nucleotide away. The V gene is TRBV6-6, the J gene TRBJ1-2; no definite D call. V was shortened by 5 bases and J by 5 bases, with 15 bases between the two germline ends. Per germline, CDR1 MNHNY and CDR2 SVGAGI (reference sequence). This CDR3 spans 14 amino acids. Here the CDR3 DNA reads TGTGCCAGCAGTAAGGGAAAGGGTTCGTATGGCTACACCTTC. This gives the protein CASSKGKGSYGYTF.

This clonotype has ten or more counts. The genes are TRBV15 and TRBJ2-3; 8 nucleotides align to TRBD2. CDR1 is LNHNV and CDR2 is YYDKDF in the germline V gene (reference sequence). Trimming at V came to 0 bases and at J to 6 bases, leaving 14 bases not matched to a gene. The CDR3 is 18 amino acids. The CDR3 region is CATSRDRVSGRISDTQYF. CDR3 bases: TGTGCCACCAGCAGAGATAGGGTCAGCGGGAGAATCTCGGATACGCAGTATTTT.

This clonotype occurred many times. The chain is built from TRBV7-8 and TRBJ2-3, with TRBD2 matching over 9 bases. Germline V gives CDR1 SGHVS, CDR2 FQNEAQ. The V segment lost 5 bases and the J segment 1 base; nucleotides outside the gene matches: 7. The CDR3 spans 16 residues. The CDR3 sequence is CASSLLAGRGTDTQYF. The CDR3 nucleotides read TGTGCCAGCAGCCTCCTAGCGGGACGGGGCACAGATACGCAGTATTTT.

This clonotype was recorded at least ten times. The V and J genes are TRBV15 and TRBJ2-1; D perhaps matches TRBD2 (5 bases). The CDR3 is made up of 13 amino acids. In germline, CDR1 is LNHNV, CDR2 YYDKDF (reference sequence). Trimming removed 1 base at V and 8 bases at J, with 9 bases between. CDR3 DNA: TGTGCCACCAGCAGAGGATATAGCGATGAGCAGTTCTTC. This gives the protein CATSRGYSDEQFF.

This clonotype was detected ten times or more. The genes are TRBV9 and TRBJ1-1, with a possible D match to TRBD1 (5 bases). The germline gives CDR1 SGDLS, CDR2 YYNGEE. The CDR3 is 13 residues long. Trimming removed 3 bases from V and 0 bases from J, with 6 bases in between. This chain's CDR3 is CASSEQVNTEAFF. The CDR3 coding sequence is TGTGCCAGCAGCGAACAGGTGAACACTGAAGCTTTCTTT. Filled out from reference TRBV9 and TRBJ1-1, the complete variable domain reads DSGVTQTPKHLITATGQRVTLRCSPRSGDLSVYWYQQSLDQGLQFLIQYYNGEERAKGNILERFSAQQFPDLHSELNLSSLELGDSALYFCASSEQVNTEAFFGQGTRLTVV.

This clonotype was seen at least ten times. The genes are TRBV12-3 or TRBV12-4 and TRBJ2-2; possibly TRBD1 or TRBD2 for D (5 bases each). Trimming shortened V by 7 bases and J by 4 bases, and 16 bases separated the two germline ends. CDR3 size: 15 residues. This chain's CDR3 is CASTPGRQRTGELFF. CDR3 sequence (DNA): TGTGCCAGCACCCCTGGGAGACAGCGCACCGGGGAGCTGTTTTTT.

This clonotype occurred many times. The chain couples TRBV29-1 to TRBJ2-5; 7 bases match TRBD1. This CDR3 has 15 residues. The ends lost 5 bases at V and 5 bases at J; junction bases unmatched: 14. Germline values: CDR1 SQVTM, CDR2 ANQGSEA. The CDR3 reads CSVSRTGNLVETQYF. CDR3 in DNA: TGCAGCGTTTCGCGGACAGGCAATCTGGTGGAGACCCAGTACTTC.

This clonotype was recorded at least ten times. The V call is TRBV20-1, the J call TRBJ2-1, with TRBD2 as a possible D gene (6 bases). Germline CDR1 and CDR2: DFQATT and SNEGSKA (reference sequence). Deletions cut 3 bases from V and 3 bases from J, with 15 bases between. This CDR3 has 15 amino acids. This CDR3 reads CSASEVRRDYNEQFF. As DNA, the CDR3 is TGCAGTGCTAGTGAGGTGCGGCGGGACTACAATGAGCAGTTCTTC.

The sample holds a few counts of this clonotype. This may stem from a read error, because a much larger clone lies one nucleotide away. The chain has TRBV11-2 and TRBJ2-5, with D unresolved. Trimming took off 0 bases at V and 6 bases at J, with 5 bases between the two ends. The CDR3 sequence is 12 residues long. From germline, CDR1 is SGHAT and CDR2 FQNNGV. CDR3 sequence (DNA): TGTGCCAGCAGCTTAGAGGCGAAGACCCAGTACTTC. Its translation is CASSLEAKTQYF.